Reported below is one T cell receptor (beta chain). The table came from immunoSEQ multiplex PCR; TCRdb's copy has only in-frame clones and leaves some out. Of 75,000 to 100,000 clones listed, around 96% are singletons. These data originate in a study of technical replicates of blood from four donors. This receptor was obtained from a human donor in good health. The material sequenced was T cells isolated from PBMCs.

This CDR3 reads CASSQVPSGPLEQFF. The CDR3 nucleotides read TGTGCCAGCAGCCAGGTACCTAGCGGACCCCTAGAGCAGTTCTTC. The rearrangement links TRBV11-2 to TRBJ2-1; the match to TRBD2 covers 7 bases. CDR1 SGHAT and CDR2 FQNNGV come from the germline V gene. The CDR3 runs to 15 residues. V lost 5 bases, J lost 10 bases, and 14 bases stayed unmatched.